This is a list of T cell receptor beta chains from one sample in a study of OX40 agonist ivuxolimab in advanced cancers. Sequenced by immunoSEQ multiplex PCR; TCRdb stores in-frame clones only, minus some. The sample consists of over 85,000 clones, around 90% of them appearing once. Sequencing was performed on CD4+ or CD8+ T cells sorted from blood, taken in a trial of the OX40 agonist ivuxolimab. These receptor sequences come from an adult with an advanced solid tumor such as melanoma, head and neck, liver or kidney cancer. CDR3s include the opening cysteine and the closing phenylalanine or tryptophan. Each record gives: J gene, clone size, V gene, D gene, CDR3 DNA, CDR3 protein. A D gene is named only where the DNA matches it firmly. Clone size is given for some rows only: seen once, a few or many times, or a class if the clone is expanded.

J: TRBJ1-1
size: NA
V: TRBV18
D: NA
DNA: TGTGCCAGCTCACGAAATCAGGAACTAGCTGAAGCTTTCTTT
CDR3: CASSRNQELAEAFF

J: TRBJ1-3
size: NA
V: TRBV11-3
D: NA
DNA: TGTGCCAGCAGCTTAGTGGCAGGGACCGGAAACACCATATATTTT
CDR3: CASSLVAGTGNTIYF

J: TRBJ2-3
size: NA
V: TRBV9
D: TRBD1
DNA: TGTGCCAGCAGGGGGACAGGGGGCTTAGGAGATACGCAGTATTTT
CDR3: CASRGTGGLGDTQYF

J: TRBJ2-3
size: NA
V: TRBV11-2
D: TRBD1
DNA: TGTGCCAGCAGCTTAGTAGTGGGACAGGGTGTCCCAGATACGCAGTATTTT
CDR3: CASSLVVGQGVPDTQYF

J: TRBJ1-3
size: NA
V: TRBV15
D: NA
DNA: TGTGCCACCAATAAGGAGGGTTTGGGGGGAAACACCATATATTTT
CDR3: CATNKEGLGGNTIYF

J: TRBJ2-7
size: few
V: TRBV19
D: NA
DNA: TGTGCCAGTAGTATAGCAGGGAACGAGCAGTACTTC
CDR3: CASSIAGNEQYF

J: TRBJ2-1
size: NA
V: TRBV4-3
D: NA
DNA: TGCGCCAGCAGCCAAGCCCGCAGTGGCGGAGGAAACAATGAGCAGTTCTTC
CDR3: CASSQARSGGGNNEQFF

J: TRBJ2-2
size: NA
V: TRBV6-5
D: TRBD2
DNA: TGTGCCAGCAGTTCTACTAGCGGGAACACCGGGGAGCTGTTTTTT
CDR3: CASSSTSGNTGELFF

J: TRBJ2-5
size: NA
V: TRBV11-1
D: NA
DNA: TGTGCCAGCAGCTTAGAAGGGGGGCAAGAGACCCAGTACTTC
CDR3: CASSLEGGQETQYF

J: TRBJ2-5
size: NA
V: TRBV5-1
D: TRBD2
DNA: TGCGCCAGCAGCTCGAGACTAGCGGAACAAGAGACCCAGTACTTC
CDR3: CASSSRLAEQETQYF

J: TRBJ1-1
size: NA
V: TRBV18
D: TRBD1
DNA: TGTGCCAGCTCACCAGACAGGGTCTCTGAAGCTTTCTTT
CDR3: CASSPDRVSEAFF

J: TRBJ1-5
size: NA
V: TRBV19
D: TRBD1
DNA: TGTGCCAGCGAGGGAGAGTCAGGGGGGAAAGGGAGTCAGCCCCAGCATTTT
CDR3: CASEGESGGKGSQPQHF

J: TRBJ2-3
size: NA
V: TRBV19
D: TRBD1
DNA: TGTGCCAGTAGTAGCGACAGGGGGCACACAGATACGCAGTATTTT
CDR3: CASSSDRGHTDTQYF

J: TRBJ2-3
size: NA
V: TRBV5-1
D: NA
DNA: TGCGCCAGCAGCTTGGCCAGGCGGATGGGGGTTAATGTAGATACGCAGTATTTT
CDR3: CASSLARRMGVNVDTQYF

J: TRBJ1-1
size: NA
V: TRBV19
D: NA
DNA: TGTGCCAGTAGTATAGTCGGGGACGAAGCTTTCTTT
CDR3: CASSIVGDEAFF

J: TRBJ2-3
size: few
V: TRBV30
D: NA
DNA: TGTGCCTGGAGTGCGAGCACAGATACGCAGTATTTT
CDR3: CAWSASTDTQYF

J: TRBJ2-7
size: NA
V: TRBV6-1
D: NA
DNA: TGTGCCAGCAGTTCCCCTCCCGAGCAGTACTTC
CDR3: CASSSPPEQYF

J: TRBJ2-6
size: NA
V: TRBV4-1
D: TRBD1
DNA: TGCGCCAGCAGCCCCCGGGACAGGCCCGTCCTGACTTTC
CDR3: CASSPRDRPVLTF

J: TRBJ2-5
size: NA
V: TRBV5-6
D: NA
DNA: TGTGCCAGCAGATTTGAAAGACAAGAGACCCAGTACTTC
CDR3: CASRFERQETQYF

J: TRBJ1-4
size: NA
V: TRBV5-1
D: TRBD1
DNA: TGCGCCAGCAGCTTGGAGGGACAGCTTAATGAAAAACTGTTTTTT
CDR3: CASSLEGQLNEKLFF

J: TRBJ2-1
size: NA
V: TRBV5-4
D: TRBD2
DNA: TGTGCCAGCAGCTCGAAGACTAGCGGGAGCAGGGGTGAGCAGTTCTTC
CDR3: CASSSKTSGSRGEQFF

J: TRBJ2-7
size: NA
V: TRBV5-1
D: TRBD1
DNA: TGCGCCAGCAGCTCCACGGGGGGACAGGGCTCCTACGAGCAGTACTTC
CDR3: CASSSTGGQGSYEQYF

J: TRBJ2-5
size: NA
V: TRBV18
D: NA
DNA: TGTGCCAGCTCACCAACAAGGGGAGAGACCCAGTACTTC
CDR3: CASSPTRGETQYF

J: TRBJ2-1
size: NA
V: TRBV6-1
D: NA
DNA: TGTGCCAGCAAACCACAGGGAGCCTACAATGAGCAGTTCTTC
CDR3: CASKPQGAYNEQFF

J: TRBJ2-3
size: NA
V: TRBV7-2
D: NA
DNA: TGTGCCAGCCTGCTTTCTAGGTTCACAGATACGCAGTATTTT
CDR3: CASLLSRFTDTQYF

J: TRBJ2-1
size: NA
V: TRBV6-1
D: NA
DNA: TGTGCCAGCAGTGAGGTCTATCAGCAGTTCTTC
CDR3: CASSEVYQQFF

J: TRBJ2-4
size: NA
V: TRBV28
D: NA
DNA: TGTGCCAGCAGTCGGGTCGCCACGAAAAACATTCAGTACTTC
CDR3: CASSRVATKNIQYF

J: TRBJ2-1
size: NA
V: TRBV19
D: TRBD2
DNA: TGTGCCAGTAGTACGACTAGCGGGAAGGACAATGAGCAGTTCTTC
CDR3: CASSTTSGKDNEQFF

J: TRBJ2-1
size: NA
V: TRBV11-2
D: NA
DNA: TGTGCCAGCAGCTTAATCATCCAGGGTATGGGCAATGAGCAGTTCTTC
CDR3: CASSLIIQGMGNEQFF

J: TRBJ2-5
size: NA
V: TRBV5-4
D: NA
DNA: TGTGCCAGCAGCTTGGCCGGGCCTGTCCAAGAGACCCAGTACTTC
CDR3: CASSLAGPVQETQYF

J: TRBJ2-1
size: NA
V: TRBV2
D: TRBD2
DNA: TGTGCCAGCGGCGATAGGGGGCTAGCGGGAGGATACAATGAGCAGTTCTTC
CDR3: CASGDRGLAGGYNEQFF

J: TRBJ2-1
size: NA
V: TRBV5-6
D: NA
DNA: TGTGCCAGCAGCCGCAAGACTCTGGCCTACAATGAGCAGTTCTTC
CDR3: CASSRKTLAYNEQFF

J: TRBJ2-5
size: NA
V: TRBV21-1
D: NA
DNA: TGTGCCAGCAGCAAACTTGACGCGGGGATAAAGACCCAGTACTTC
CDR3: CASSKLDAGIKTQYF

J: TRBJ1-2
size: NA
V: TRBV6-5
D: TRBD1
DNA: TGTGCCAGCAGTTACTCGTTTCAGGGGGAGGGCTACACCTTC
CDR3: CASSYSFQGEGYTF

J: TRBJ1-2
size: NA
V: TRBV9
D: NA
DNA: TGTGCCAGCAGCGCCTTGGACAAGGGGGACTATGGCTACACCTTC
CDR3: CASSALDKGDYGYTF

J: TRBJ1-5
size: NA
V: TRBV6-5
D: NA
DNA: TGTGCCAGCAGTTACTCGGTCAGGGGTCAGCCCCAGCATTTT
CDR3: CASSYSVRGQPQHF

J: TRBJ2-2
size: NA
V: TRBV5-4
D: NA
DNA: TGTGCCAGCAGCTTTGGGCAGGGTAACACCGGGGAGCTGTTTTTT
CDR3: CASSFGQGNTGELFF

J: TRBJ1-1
size: NA
V: TRBV28
D: NA
DNA: TGTGCCAGCAGTTTACCAGAGGCAGGCGCCACTGAAGCTTTCTTT
CDR3: CASSLPEAGATEAFF

J: TRBJ2-3
size: NA
V: TRBV5-1
D: TRBD2
DNA: TGCGCCAGCAGCAGACTAGCGGGTAACACAGATACGCAGTATTTT
CDR3: CASSRLAGNTDTQYF

J: TRBJ1-2
size: NA
V: TRBV29-1
D: NA
DNA: TGCAGCGCCAAAACCGGGTGGGTTTTGGGCTACACCTTC
CDR3: CSAKTGWVLGYTF

J: TRBJ1-4
size: NA
V: TRBV6-6
D: TRBD1
DNA: TGTGCCAGCAGTTACAGGGACAGTGAGGAAAAACTGTTTTTT
CDR3: CASSYRDSEEKLFF

J: TRBJ1-1
size: NA
V: TRBV6-5
D: NA
DNA: TGTGCCAGCAGTTACGCTGGGATTGAAGCTTTCTTT
CDR3: CASSYAGIEAFF

J: TRBJ2-1
size: NA
V: TRBV4-1
D: NA
DNA: TGCGCCAGCAGCCAAGATTTGCCCAATGAGCAGTTCTTC
CDR3: CASSQDLPNEQFF

J: TRBJ1-4
size: NA
V: TRBV19
D: TRBD1
DNA: TGTGCCAGTAGTAGGCGACAGGGGGCTGGTAATGAAAAACTGTTTTTT
CDR3: CASSRRQGAGNEKLFF

J: TRBJ2-7
size: NA
V: TRBV7-9
D: TRBD2
DNA: TGTGCCAGCAGCCCAGGGACTAGCAGAAACGAGCAGTACTTC
CDR3: CASSPGTSRNEQYF

J: TRBJ1-3
size: NA
V: TRBV11-2
D: NA
DNA: TGTGCCAGCAGCTTAGGGCAGTCCACCGGAAACACCATATATTTT
CDR3: CASSLGQSTGNTIYF

J: TRBJ2-7
size: NA
V: TRBV28
D: NA
DNA: TGTGCCAGCAGTTTATTCCCGAGGGGGGAGAGGCTCTACGAGCAGTACTTC
CDR3: CASSLFPRGERLYEQYF

J: TRBJ2-1
size: once
V: TRBV7-9
D: NA
DNA: TGTGCCAGCGCATTTAGCTCCTACAATGAGCAGTTCTTC
CDR3: CASAFSSYNEQFF

J: TRBJ1-6
size: NA
V: TRBV7-3
D: NA
DNA: TGTGCCAGCAGCGAGGGGTTGAGAAATTCACCCCTCCACTTT
CDR3: CASSEGLRNSPLHF

J: TRBJ2-7
size: NA
V: TRBV11-3
D: NA
DNA: TGTGCCAGCAATATTCTGGGGGGGCATAGCGAGCAGTACTTC
CDR3: CASNILGGHSEQYF

J: TRBJ2-7
size: NA
V: TRBV7-2
D: TRBD1
DNA: TGTGCCAGCAGCTTAGTGGGGGGACAGGGGAACTCCTACGAGCAGTACTTC
CDR3: CASSLVGGQGNSYEQYF

J: TRBJ1-2
size: NA
V: TRBV30
D: NA
DNA: TGTGCCTGGAGTGTAAGAAGGCAGTTAAACTATGGCTACACCTTC
CDR3: CAWSVRRQLNYGYTF

J: TRBJ2-2
size: once
V: TRBV7-2
D: NA
DNA: TGTGCCAGCAGCTCTCAGCAGAACACCGGGGAGCTGTTTTTT
CDR3: CASSSQQNTGELFF

J: TRBJ2-2
size: NA
V: TRBV4-3
D: NA
DNA: TGCGCCAGCAGCCCGACACCCGGGTACACCGGGGAGCTGTTTTTT
CDR3: CASSPTPGYTGELFF

J: TRBJ2-7
size: NA
V: TRBV7-3
D: NA
DNA: TGTGCCAGCAGCTTAGAGGGAGGTCGCTCCTACGAGCAGTACTTC
CDR3: CASSLEGGRSYEQYF

J: TRBJ2-3
size: once
V: TRBV4-1
D: TRBD2
DNA: TGCGCCAGCAGCCAGGGGGGGTCGGCTAGCACAGATACGCAGTATTTT
CDR3: CASSQGGSASTDTQYF

J: TRBJ2-5
size: NA
V: TRBV6-5
D: NA
DNA: TGTGCCAGCAGAGCCCCGGGCGGAGAAGAGACCCAGTACTTC
CDR3: CASRAPGGEETQYF

J: TRBJ1-5
size: few
V: TRBV2
D: TRBD1
DNA: TGTGCCAGCAGTGTGGGGGACAGGGCACAGCATTTT
CDR3: CASSVGDRAQHF

J: TRBJ2-1
size: NA
V: TRBV19
D: TRBD2
DNA: TGTGCCAGTAGGAATGGGGGACTAGCGGGAGGGCCTCAAGGGGAGCAGTTCTTC
CDR3: CASRNGGLAGGPQGEQFF